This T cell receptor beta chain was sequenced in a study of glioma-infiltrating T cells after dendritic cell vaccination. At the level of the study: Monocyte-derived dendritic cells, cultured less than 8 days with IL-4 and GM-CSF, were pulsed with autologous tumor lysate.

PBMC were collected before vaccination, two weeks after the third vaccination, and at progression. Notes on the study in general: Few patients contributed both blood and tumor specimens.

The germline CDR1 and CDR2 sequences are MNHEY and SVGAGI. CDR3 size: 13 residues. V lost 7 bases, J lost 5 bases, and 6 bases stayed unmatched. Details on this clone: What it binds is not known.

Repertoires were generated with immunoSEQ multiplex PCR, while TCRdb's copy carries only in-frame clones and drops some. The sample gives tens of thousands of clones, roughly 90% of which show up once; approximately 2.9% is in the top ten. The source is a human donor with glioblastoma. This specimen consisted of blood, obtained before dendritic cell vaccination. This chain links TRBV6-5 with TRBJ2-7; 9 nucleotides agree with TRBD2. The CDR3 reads CASKKRGADEQYF. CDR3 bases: TGTGCCAGCAAAAAGCGGGGGGCCGACGAGCAGTACTTC.